This T cell receptor beta chain derives from a study of OX40 agonist ivuxolimab in advanced cancers. About the research overall: Patients were infused with ivuxolimab every 2 weeks at 0.01 to 10 mg/kg. Three patients showed partial responses: one hepatocellular carcinoma and two cutaneous melanoma cases. Study observations and caveats: More expanded clones were found, on average, in CD8+ than in CD4+ T cells. Among the lowest levels of clonal expansion were found in partial responders at 0.1-3.0 mg/kg.

Regarding this clone: What it binds is not known.

Data came from immunoSEQ multiplex PCR; TCRdb stores just in-frame clones and leaves some out. This sample yields 43,000 or so clones, of which approximately 86% are seen a single time; 30% to 45% belongs to the top ten. The specimen was CD4+ or CD8+ T cells sorted from blood, collected in a trial of the OX40 agonist ivuxolimab. The TCR originated in an adult with an advanced solid tumor such as melanoma, head and neck, liver or kidney cancer.

The CDR3 reads CAISEEGSDTQYF. The CDR3 nucleotides are TGTGCCATCAGTGAGGAAGGGTCAGATACGCAGTATTTT. The V call is TRBV10-3, the J call TRBJ2-3, with no clear D. The V and J ends lost 2 bases and 4 bases respectively, with 7 bases between them. Germline V CDR1 and CDR2: ENHRY, SYGVKD. The CDR3 has 13 amino acids.